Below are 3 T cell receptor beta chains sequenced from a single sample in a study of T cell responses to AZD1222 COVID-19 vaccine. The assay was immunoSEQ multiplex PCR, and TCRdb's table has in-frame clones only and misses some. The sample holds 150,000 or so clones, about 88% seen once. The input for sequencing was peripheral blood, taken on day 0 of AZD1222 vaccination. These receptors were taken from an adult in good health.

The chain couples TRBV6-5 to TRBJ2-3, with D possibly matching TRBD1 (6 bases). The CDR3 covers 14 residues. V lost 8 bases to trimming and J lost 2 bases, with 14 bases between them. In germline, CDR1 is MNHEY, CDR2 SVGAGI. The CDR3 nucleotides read TGTGCCAGCTGTCAGACAGGAATCACAGATACGCAGTATTTT. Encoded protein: CASCQTGITDTQYF.

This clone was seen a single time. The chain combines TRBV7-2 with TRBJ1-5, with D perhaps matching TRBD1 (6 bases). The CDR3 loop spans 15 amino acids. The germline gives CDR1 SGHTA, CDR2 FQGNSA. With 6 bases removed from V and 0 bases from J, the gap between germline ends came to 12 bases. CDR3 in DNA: TGTGCCAGCAGTCCACAGGGCCCTAGCAATCAGCCCCAGCATTTT. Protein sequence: CASSPQGPSNQPQHF. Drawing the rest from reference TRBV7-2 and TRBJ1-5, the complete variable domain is GAGVSQSPSNKVTEKGKDVELRCDPISGHTALYWYRQSLGQGLEFLIYFQGNSAPDKSGLPSDRFSAERTGGSVSTLTIQRTQQEDSAVYLCASSPQGPSNQPQHFGDGTRLSIL.

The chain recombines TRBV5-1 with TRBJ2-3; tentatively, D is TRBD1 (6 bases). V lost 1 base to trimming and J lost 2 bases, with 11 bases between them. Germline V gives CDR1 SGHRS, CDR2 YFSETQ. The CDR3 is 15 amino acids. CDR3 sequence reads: CASSLSPGATDTQYF. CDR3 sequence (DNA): TGCGCCAGCAGCTTGTCGCCAGGGGCCACAGATACGCAGTATTTT.